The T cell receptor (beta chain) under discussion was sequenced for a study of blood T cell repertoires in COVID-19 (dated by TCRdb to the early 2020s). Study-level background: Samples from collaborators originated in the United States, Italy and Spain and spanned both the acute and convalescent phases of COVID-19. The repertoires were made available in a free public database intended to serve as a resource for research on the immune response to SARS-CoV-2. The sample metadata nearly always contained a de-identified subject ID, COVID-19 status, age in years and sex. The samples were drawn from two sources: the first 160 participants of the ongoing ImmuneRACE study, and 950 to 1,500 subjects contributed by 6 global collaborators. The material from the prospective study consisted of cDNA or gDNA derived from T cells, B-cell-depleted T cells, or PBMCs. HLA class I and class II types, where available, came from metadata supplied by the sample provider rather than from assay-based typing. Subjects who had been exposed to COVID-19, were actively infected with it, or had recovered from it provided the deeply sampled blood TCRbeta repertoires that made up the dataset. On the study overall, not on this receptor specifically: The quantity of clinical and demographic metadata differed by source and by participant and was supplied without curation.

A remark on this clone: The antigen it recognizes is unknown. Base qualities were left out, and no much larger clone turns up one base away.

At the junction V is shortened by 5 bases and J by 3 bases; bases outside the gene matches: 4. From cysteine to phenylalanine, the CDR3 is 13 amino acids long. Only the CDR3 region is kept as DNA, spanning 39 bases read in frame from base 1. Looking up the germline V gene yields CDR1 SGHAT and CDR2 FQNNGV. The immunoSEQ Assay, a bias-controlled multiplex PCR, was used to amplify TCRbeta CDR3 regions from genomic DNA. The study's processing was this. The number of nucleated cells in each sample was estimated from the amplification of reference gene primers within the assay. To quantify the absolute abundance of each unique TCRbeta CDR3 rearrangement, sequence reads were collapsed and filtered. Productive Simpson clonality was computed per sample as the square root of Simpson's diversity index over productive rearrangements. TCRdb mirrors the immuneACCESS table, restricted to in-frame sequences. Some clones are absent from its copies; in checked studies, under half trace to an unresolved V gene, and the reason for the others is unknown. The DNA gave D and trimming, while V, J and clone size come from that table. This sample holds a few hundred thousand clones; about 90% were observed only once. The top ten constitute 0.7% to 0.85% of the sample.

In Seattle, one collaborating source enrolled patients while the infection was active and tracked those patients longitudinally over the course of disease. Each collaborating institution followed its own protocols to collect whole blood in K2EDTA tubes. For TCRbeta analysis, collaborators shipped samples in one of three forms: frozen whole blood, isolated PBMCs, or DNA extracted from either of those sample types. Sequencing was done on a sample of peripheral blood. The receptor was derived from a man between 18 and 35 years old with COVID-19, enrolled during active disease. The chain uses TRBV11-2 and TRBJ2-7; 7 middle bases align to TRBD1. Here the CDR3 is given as CASSPGQDYEQYF. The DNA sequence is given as TGTGCCAGCAGCCCCGGACAGGACTACGAGCAGTACTTC.